This T cell receptor beta chain was recovered during a study of blood T cell repertoires in COVID-19. Study context: The United States, Italy and Spain supplied acute and convalescent COVID-19 samples. T cells, B-cell-depleted T cells, or PBMCs provided the cDNA or gDNA that served as material.

V lost 6 bases to trimming and J lost 4 bases; unmatched junction nucleotides: 9. Germline V gene sequence: CDR1 SGHTA, CDR2 FQGTGA. The CDR3 has 15 amino acids. Per the authors' pipeline: The authors estimated nucleated cell counts from reference gene primer amplification. TCRdb keeps only in-frame clones here, not all; method: immunoSEQ multiplex PCR. V and J calls and clone size are given by that table; D and trimming were obtained from the DNA. The sample holds 350,000 to 550,000 clones, roughly 91% seen once. This clonotype was sampled from a woman in her 30s with acute or convalescent COVID-19. This chain links TRBV7-3 with TRBJ2-3; 8 bases line up with TRBD2. The specimen sequenced was peripheral blood. DNA for the CDR3: TGTGCCAGCAGTCCGATCGGGGGGGCATCAGATACGCAGTATTTT. Translating it yields CASSPIGGASDTQYF.